The sequence of this TCR beta chain was determined in a study of T cell repertoires in cytomegalovirus infection. Across the whole study: Public TCR beta signatures provided an indication of both CMV infection and a matching HLA type.

V was trimmed by 6 bases and J by 0 bases, leaving 18 bases between them. The CDR3 runs to 17 residues. Germline V gene lookup returns CDR1 SGHVS and CDR2 FQNEAQ. A remark on this clonotype: Its antigen is as yet unknown.

TCRdb reanalysed the reads using MiXCR and keeps one entry per CDR3 protein. The sample yields 450,000 to 650,000 distinct CDR3 sequences, 40% seen once. This TCR derives from a human donor in good health (CMV status not recorded). Some clones in this sample may be carry-over from other donors' samples. The source was cultured PBMCs, collected from culture after CMV antigen stimulation. V gene TRBV7-8 combines with J gene TRBJ2-4; D unresolved. The CDR3 bases are TGTGCCAGCAGTGGGGTACGAAGCGCCATAGCCAAAAACATTCAGTACTTC. Its translation: CASSGVRSAIAKNIQYF.